The rows below give T cell receptor beta chains drawn from one sample of a study of patients with pleural tuberculosis. One entry per CDR3 protein results from TCRdb running MiXCR on the reads. The table lists 25,000 to 30,000 distinct CDR3 sequences, over 15% of them singletons. Material for sequencing was peripheral blood. The origin of the receptors is a human donor with pleural tuberculosis. Both conserved end residues are part of each CDR3. The order of the fields is clone size, D gene, J gene, V gene, CDR3 protein, CDR3 DNA. A D gene is named only where the DNA matches it firmly. Rows give clone size only sometimes, using once, few, many, or a class for an expanded clone.

>.|.|TRBJ1-2|TRBV2
CASSGGQNYGYAF
TGTGCCAGCAGTGGGGGACAAAACTATGGCTACGCCTTC
>medium-sized|.|TRBJ2-3|TRBV28
CASSLTWAGSTDTQYF
TGTGCCAGCAGTTTAACGTGGGCCGGGAGCACAGATACGCAGTATTTT
>many|.|TRBJ2-1|TRBV20-1
CSARDSQGFYNEQFF
TGCAGTGCTAGAGATTCCCAGGGTTTCTACAATGAGCAGTTCTTC
>many|.|TRBJ2-5|TRBV5-1
CASSSHNQETQYF
TGCGCCAGCAGCTCCCACAACCAAGAGACCCAGTACTTC
>many|TRBD1|TRBJ1-1|TRBV12-3/TRBV12-4
CASSLEGQGTAEAFF
TGTGCCAGCAGTTTAGAAGGACAGGGAACCGCTGAAGCTTTCTTT
>.|.|TRBJ2-2|TRBV19
CASITGDANTGELFF
TGTGCCAGTATTACCGGCGACGCGAACACCGGGGAACTGTTTTTT
>many|.|TRBJ2-3|TRBV24-1
CATSATGLPNTDTQYF
TGTGCCACCAGTGCTACAGGACTACCTAACACAGATACGCAGTATTTT
>many|.|TRBJ1-2|TRBV20-1
CSAWENYGYTF
TGCAGTGCTTGGGAGAACTATGGCTACACCTTC
>many|.|TRBJ1-2|TRBV6-4
CASSDPAIWGYTF
TGTGCCAGCAGTGATCCGGCGATATGGGGCTACACCTTC
>many|.|TRBJ1-1|TRBV12-3/TRBV12-4
CASSSGNTEAFF
TGTGCCAGCAGCTCTGGGAACACTGAAGCTTTCTTT
>medium-sized|TRBD1|TRBJ2-3|TRBV20-1
CSAIQGAGDTQYF
TGCAGTGCTATTCAGGGGGCAGGGGATACGCAGTATTTT
>medium-sized|.|TRBJ2-5|TRBV27
CASKPGLQETQYF
TGTGCCAGCAAACCGGGACTTCAAGAGACCCAGTACTTC
>medium-sized|.|TRBJ1-5|TRBV27
CASSFSGGNQPQHF
TGTGCCAGCAGTTTCAGTGGGGGCAATCAGCCCCAGCATTTT
>many|.|TRBJ1-2|TRBV20-1
CSARVEGPTLRHGYTF
TGCAGTGCTAGAGTAGAAGGACCGACCCTTAGACATGGCTACACCTTC
>many|.|TRBJ2-7|TRBV29-1
CSALYSYEQYF
TGCAGCGCCTTATACAGCTACGAGCAGTACTTC
>many|.|TRBJ1-2|TRBV5-6
CASSLAFGYTF
TGTGCCAGCAGCTTGGCCTTTGGCTACACCTTC
>.|.|TRBJ1-2|TRBV7-2
CARSPSAVIGYGYTF
TGTGCCCGCAGCCCGTCGGCAGTGATTGGCTATGGCTACACCTTC
>few|.|TRBJ2-5|TRBV11-2
CASSPYGETQYF
TGTGCCAGCAGCCCCTACGGCGAGACCCAGTACTTC
>many|.|TRBJ2-5|TRBV12-3/TRBV12-4
CASGQGEETQYF
TGTGCCAGCGGCCAGGGAGAAGAGACCCAGTACTTC
>medium-sized|.|TRBJ1-1|TRBV27
CASSFMMSTEAFF
TGTGCCAGCAGTTTCATGATGAGCACTGAAGCTTTCTTT
>many|.|TRBJ2-7|TRBV4-2
CASSSTMGTHEQYF
TGTGCCAGCAGCTCAACGATGGGGACACACGAGCAGTACTTC
>many|.|TRBJ2-1|TRBV4-1
CASSQLGTARDEQFF
TGCGCCAGCAGCCAATTAGGGACCGCCCGGGATGAGCAGTTCTTC
>many|.|TRBJ1-1|TRBV29-1
CSVLGIWANTEAFF
TGCAGCGTTCTGGGGATTTGGGCGAACACTGAAGCTTTCTTT
>many|.|TRBJ1-6|TRBV9
CASSDGGNSPLHF
TGTGCCAGCAGCGACGGTGGTAATTCACCCCTCCACTTT
>many|TRBD1|TRBJ1-5|TRBV30
CAWSGGQGSNQPQHF
TGTGCCTGGAGTGGGGGACAGGGTAGCAATCAGCCCCAGCATTTT
>many|TRBD1|TRBJ2-7|TRBV20-1
CSAEDRMVGYEQYF
TGCAGTGCAGAGGACAGGATGGTCGGCTACGAGCAGTACTTC
>many|TRBD2|TRBJ2-1|TRBV3-1
CASSQAGGNEQFF
TGTGCCAGCAGCCAAGCCGGGGGGAATGAGCAGTTCTTC
>many|TRBD1|TRBJ2-3|TRBV28
CASRTGGISDTQYF
TGTGCCAGCCGGACAGGGGGTATCTCAGATACGCAGTATTTT
>.|.|TRBJ1-1|TRBV20-1
CSARRGGEAFF
TGCAGTGCGCGGCGGGGGGGTGAAGCTTTCTTT
>.|.|TRBJ2-5|TRBV20-1
CSASGEAQYF
TGCAGTGCTAGTGGAGAGGCCCAGTACTTC
>medium-sized|.|TRBJ1-5|TRBV6-6
CASSYMSNQPQHF
TGTGCCAGCAGTTATATGAGCAATCAGCCCCAGCATTTT
>many|TRBD1|TRBJ2-4|TRBV24-1
CATSDPGTGGKNIQYF
TGTGCCACCAGTGATCCCGGGACAGGGGGAAAGAACATTCAGTACTTC
>.|.|TRBJ1-6|TRBV20-1
CSASGRENPPPPF
TGCAGTGCTAGCGGCAGGGAAAACCCACCCCCCCCCTTT
>many|TRBD2|TRBJ2-7|TRBV20-1
CSANLAGGSRAYEQYF
TGCAGTGCTAATCTGGCGGGAGGTAGTCGGGCCTACGAGCAGTACTTC
>many|.|TRBJ2-1|TRBV29-1
CSVAALTNEQFF
TGCAGCGTTGCGGCACTAACCAATGAGCAGTTCTTC
>many|TRBD1|TRBJ2-1|TRBV7-2
CASSLDHQGAYNEQFF
TGTGCCAGCAGCTTAGATCACCAGGGGGCCTACAATGAGCAGTTCTTC
>once|TRBD1|TRBJ1-2|TRBV6-6
CASSRDRFNYGYTF
TGTGCCAGCAGTCGGGACAGATTTAACTATGGCTACACCTTC
>many|.|TRBJ2-3|TRBV4-3
CASSQDLGFTQYF
TGCGCCAGCAGCCAAGATCTAGGATTTACGCAGTATTTT
>many|TRBD2|TRBJ2-7|TRBV20-1
CSARVLAGFADEQYF
TGCAGTGCTAGGGTGCTAGCGGGATTCGCGGACGAGCAGTACTTC
>many|.|TRBJ2-3|TRBV30
CAWSLLGSADTQYF
TGTGCCTGGAGCCTCCTAGGGAGCGCAGATACGCAGTATTTT
>.|TRBD2|TRBJ2-1|TRBV27
CASSTGTSGSYEQFF
TGTGCCAGCAGTACCGGGACTAGCGGGAGCTATGAGCAGTTCTTC
>many|.|TRBJ1-2|TRBV7-9
CASSLVTRDVGYTF
TGTGCCAGCAGCTTAGTGACCAGGGACGTTGGCTACACCTTC
>.|.|TRBJ1-1|TRBV4-1
CASSPYQGHAEAFF
TGCGCCAGCAGCCCGTACCAGGGGCACGCTGAAGCCTTCTTT
>many|TRBD2|TRBJ2-5|TRBV20-1
CSARSGVGRGYQETQYF
TGCAGTGCTAGATCGGGGGTTGGGCGGGGGTACCAAGAGACCCAGTACTTC
>many|TRBD2|TRBJ2-3|TRBV7-9
CASRWTSGTDTQYF
TGTGCCAGCAGGTGGACTAGCGGAACAGATACGCAGTATTTT
>.|.|TRBJ1-5|TRBV7-6
CASSLEVSEDNFYSNQPQHF
TGCGCCAGCAGCTTAGAAGTAAGTGAAGATAACTTTTATAGCAATCAGCCCCAGCATTTT
>medium-sized|.|TRBJ1-1|TRBV14
CASSQGLATEAFF
TGTGCCAGCAGCCAAGGTTTAGCCACTGAAGCTTTCTTT